This T cell receptor beta chain was documented in a study of OX40 agonist ivuxolimab in advanced cancers. Study background: The diagnoses of dose-escalation patients were hepatocellular carcinoma, melanoma, renal cell or head and neck cancer. General study findings and limits: On average, CD8+ T cells had more expanded clones than CD4+. Both blood CD4+ and CD8+ T cells showed clonal growth by week 6 at 0.1 to 3.0 mg/kg.

To note about this clone: The antigen remains undetermined.

Blood draws occurred at baseline, cycle 4 day 1, and cycle 7 day 1. The CDR3 runs to 14 residues. The V and J ends lost 0 bases and 7 bases respectively, with 13 bases between them. Per the germline V gene, CDR1 is SGHRS and CDR2 is YFSETQ. The data were produced by immunoSEQ multiplex PCR, yet TCRdb's version contains in-frame clones alone and is incomplete. The table records about 64,000 clones, around 93% of them present only once. The input for sequencing was CD4+ or CD8+ T cells sorted from blood, taken in a trial of the OX40 agonist ivuxolimab. The chain couples TRBV5-1 to TRBJ1-2; no reliable D call. The TCR was taken from an adult with an advanced solid tumor such as melanoma, head and neck, liver or kidney cancer. Here the CDR3 DNA reads TGCGCCAGCAGCTTGGAGGTTGGGGTTGGTGGCTACACCTTC. Translation gives CASSLEVGVGGYTF.